Included here is one T cell receptor beta chain sequence, with context. Other DNA sequences in this sample translate to the same CDR3. The sequencing template was cDNA reverse transcribed from extracted RNA. Profiling relied on immunoSEQ multiplex PCR, and the TCRdb table lists in-frame clones only, not all of them. The data contain some 150,000 clones, 45% to 55% of them singletons. This sample is part of a study of CD8+ T cells in alopecia areata. The length of the CDR3 is 14 residues. CDR1 and CDR2 from the germline V gene are MNHEY and SMNVEV (reference sequence). The germline V and J ends were trimmed by 5 bases and 2 bases, with 10 bases remaining between them.

The chain uses TRBV27 and TRBJ1-5; D unresolved. Sequencing used CD8+ T cells sorted from blood, obtained at week 0. This clonotype was sampled from a human donor with alopecia areata. The CDR3 nucleotides are TGTGCCAGCAGTCCCCGACAAGGCAATCAGCCCCAGCATTTT. The encoded protein is CASSPRQGNQPQHF.